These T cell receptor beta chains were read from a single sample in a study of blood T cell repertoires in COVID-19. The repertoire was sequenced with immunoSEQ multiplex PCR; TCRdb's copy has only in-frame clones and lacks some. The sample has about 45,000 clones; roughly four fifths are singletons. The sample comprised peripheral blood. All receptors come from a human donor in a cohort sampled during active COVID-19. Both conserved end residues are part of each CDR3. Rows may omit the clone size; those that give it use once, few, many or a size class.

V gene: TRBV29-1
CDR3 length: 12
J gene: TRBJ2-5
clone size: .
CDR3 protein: CSVFLAWETQYF

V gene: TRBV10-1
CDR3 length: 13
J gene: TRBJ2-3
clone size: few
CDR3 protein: CASSKDSGGTQYF

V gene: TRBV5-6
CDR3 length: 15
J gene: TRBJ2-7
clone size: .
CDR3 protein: CASSLVSSGNYEQYF

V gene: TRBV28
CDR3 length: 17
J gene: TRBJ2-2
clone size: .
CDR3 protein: CASSLPIAGAASGELFF

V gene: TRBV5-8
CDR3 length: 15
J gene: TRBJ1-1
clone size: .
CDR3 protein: CASSSTGTENTEAFF

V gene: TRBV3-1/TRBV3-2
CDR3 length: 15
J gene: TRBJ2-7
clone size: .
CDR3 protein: CASSQGVGHTYEQYF

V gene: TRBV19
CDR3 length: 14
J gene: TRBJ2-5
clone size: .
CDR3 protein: CASSIVGQQETQYF

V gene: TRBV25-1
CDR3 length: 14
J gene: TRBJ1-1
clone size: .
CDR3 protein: CASSQAGGDTEAFF

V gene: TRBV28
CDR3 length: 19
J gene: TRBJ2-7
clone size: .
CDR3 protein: CASSLASGGTIAGSYEQYF

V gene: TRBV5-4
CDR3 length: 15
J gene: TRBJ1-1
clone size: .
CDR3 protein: CASSTNRGENTEAFF

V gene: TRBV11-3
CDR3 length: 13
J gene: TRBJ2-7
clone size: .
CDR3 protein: CASSLALVHEQYF

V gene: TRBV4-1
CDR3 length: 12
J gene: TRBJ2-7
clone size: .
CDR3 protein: CASSQAGYEQYF

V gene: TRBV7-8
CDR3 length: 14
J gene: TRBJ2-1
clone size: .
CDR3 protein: CASSLRRGGNEQFF

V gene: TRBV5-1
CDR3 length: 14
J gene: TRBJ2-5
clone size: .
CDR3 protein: CASSSGTGQETQYF

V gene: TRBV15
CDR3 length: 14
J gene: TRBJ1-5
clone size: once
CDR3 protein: CATSRPTGARPQHF

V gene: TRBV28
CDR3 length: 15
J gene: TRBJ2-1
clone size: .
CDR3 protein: CASSPAGGPHNEQFF

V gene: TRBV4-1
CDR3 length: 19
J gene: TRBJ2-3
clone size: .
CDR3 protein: CASSQEVLAGWGSTDTQYF

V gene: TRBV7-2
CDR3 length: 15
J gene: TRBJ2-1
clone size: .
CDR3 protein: CASSLDRGSYNEQFF

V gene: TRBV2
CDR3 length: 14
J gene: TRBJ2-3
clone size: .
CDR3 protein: CASSVPSGTDTQYF

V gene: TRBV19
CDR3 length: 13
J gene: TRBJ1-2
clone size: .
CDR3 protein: CASSIEQFYGYTF

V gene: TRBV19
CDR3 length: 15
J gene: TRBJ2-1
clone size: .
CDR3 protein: CASSRLAGGPNEQFF

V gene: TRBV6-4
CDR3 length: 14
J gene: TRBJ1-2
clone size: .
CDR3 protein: CASKPSGQGYGYTF

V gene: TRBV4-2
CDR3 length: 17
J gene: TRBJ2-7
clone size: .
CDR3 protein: CASSQESWGGPSYEQYF

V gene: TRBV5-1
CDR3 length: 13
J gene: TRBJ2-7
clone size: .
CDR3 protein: CASSSGNIHEQYF

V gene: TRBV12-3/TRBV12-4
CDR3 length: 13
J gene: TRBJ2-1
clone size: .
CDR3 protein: CASSLRGDNEQFF

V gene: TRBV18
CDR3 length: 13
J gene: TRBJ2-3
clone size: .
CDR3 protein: CASSPVNTDTQYF

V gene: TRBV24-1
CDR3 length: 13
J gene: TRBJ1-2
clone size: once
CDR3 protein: CATSQDRGGGYTF

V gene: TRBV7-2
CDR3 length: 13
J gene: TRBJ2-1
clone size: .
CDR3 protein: CASRLASGGEQFF

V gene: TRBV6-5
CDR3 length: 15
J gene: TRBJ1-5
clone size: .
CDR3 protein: CASSYSSNSNQPQHF

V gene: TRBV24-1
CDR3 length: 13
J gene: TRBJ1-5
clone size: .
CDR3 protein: CATSGRGGQPQHF

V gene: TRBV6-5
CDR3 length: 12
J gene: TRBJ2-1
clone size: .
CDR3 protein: CASSQEVHEQFF

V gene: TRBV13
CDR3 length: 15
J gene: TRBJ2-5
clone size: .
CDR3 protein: CASNLGSTSGETQYF

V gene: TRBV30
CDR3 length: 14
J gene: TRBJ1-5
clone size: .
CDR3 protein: CAWGSGNYNQPQHF

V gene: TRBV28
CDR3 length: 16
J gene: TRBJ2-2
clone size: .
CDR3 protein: CASSTISGLETGELFF

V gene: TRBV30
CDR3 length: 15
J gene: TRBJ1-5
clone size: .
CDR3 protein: CAPQGALTGNQPQHF

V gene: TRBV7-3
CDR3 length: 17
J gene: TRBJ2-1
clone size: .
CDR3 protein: CASSLTGQLTIGNEQFF

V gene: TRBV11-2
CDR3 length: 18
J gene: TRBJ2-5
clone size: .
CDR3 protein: CASSLERGLAGLQETQYF

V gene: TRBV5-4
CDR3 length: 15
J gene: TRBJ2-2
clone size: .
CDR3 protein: CASSYGAGHTGELFF

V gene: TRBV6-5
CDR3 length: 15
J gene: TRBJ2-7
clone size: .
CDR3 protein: CASSPTGGGAYEQYF

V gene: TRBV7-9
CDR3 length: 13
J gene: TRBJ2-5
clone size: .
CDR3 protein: CASSSQPHQTQYF

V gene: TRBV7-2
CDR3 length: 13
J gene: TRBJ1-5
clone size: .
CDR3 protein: CASTTGGNQPQHF

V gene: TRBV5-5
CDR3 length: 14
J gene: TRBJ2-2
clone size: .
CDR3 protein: CASSVDGNTGELFF

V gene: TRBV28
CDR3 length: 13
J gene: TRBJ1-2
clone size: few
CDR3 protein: CASSFIGVGGYTF

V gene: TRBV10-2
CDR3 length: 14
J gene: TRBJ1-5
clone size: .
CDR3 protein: CARSDRVDNQPQHF

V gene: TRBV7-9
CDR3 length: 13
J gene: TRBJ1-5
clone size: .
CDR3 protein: CASSLGGSQPQHF

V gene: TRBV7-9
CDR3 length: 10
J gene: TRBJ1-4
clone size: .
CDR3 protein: CASGGVKLFF

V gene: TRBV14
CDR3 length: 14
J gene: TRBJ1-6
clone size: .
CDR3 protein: CASSQFSGNSPLHF

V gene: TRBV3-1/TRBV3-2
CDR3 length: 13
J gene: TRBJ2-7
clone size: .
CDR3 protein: CASSQELAGAQYF

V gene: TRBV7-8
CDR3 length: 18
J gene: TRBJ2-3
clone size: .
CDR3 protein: CASSLRTSGRPGTDTQYF